Listed below are T cell receptor beta chains from one sample, sequenced in a study of OX40 agonist ivuxolimab in advanced cancers. Libraries were prepared by immunoSEQ multiplex PCR; TCRdb keeps only in-frame clonotypes and omits some of them. The sample holds roughly 64,000 clones, 80% to 95% seen once. The material was CD4+ or CD8+ T cells sorted from blood, obtained in a trial of the OX40 agonist ivuxolimab. These receptors all stem from an adult with an advanced solid tumor such as melanoma, head and neck, liver or kidney cancer. CDR3s include the opening cysteine and the closing phenylalanine or tryptophan. Fields, in order: D gene, V gene, clone size, J gene, CDR3 protein, CDR3 DNA. A D gene is named only where the DNA matches it firmly. The size field is filled for only some rows; it gives once, few, many or a size class.

D gene: TRBD1
V gene: TRBV23-1
clone size: .
J gene: TRBJ1-5
CDR3 protein: CASSQFAPGQGAQPQHF
CDR3 DNA: TGCGCCAGCAGTCAATTTGCCCCGGGACAGGGAGCGCAGCCCCAGCATTTT

D gene: .
V gene: TRBV6-6
clone size: .
J gene: TRBJ2-7
CDR3 protein: CASTNMGEQYF
CDR3 DNA: TGTGCCAGCACCAACATGGGTGAGCAGTACTTC

D gene: TRBD2
V gene: TRBV19
clone size: .
J gene: TRBJ2-5
CDR3 protein: CASSASGAQETQYF
CDR3 DNA: TGTGCCAGTAGCGCTAGCGGAGCTCAAGAGACCCAGTACTTC

D gene: TRBD2
V gene: TRBV19
clone size: .
J gene: TRBJ2-1
CDR3 protein: CASSTHPGLAMNEQFF
CDR3 DNA: TGTGCCAGTAGTACCCACCCGGGACTAGCGATGAATGAGCAGTTCTTC

D gene: .
V gene: TRBV9
clone size: .
J gene: TRBJ1-6
CDR3 protein: CASSPRPENSPLHF
CDR3 DNA: TGTGCCAGCAGCCCTCGCCCAGAAAATTCACCCCTCCACTTT

D gene: .
V gene: TRBV6-6
clone size: .
J gene: TRBJ2-2
CDR3 protein: CASKASGTGELFF
CDR3 DNA: TGTGCCAGCAAAGCGTCGGGCACCGGGGAGCTGTTTTTT

D gene: .
V gene: TRBV9
clone size: .
J gene: TRBJ1-1
CDR3 protein: CASSVVGGGKTEAFF
CDR3 DNA: TGTGCCAGCAGCGTAGTTGGAGGGGGAAAAACTGAAGCTTTCTTT

D gene: TRBD1
V gene: TRBV7-4
clone size: .
J gene: TRBJ1-5
CDR3 protein: CASSIVSGQGRNEYSNQPQHF
CDR3 DNA: TGTGCCAGCAGCATAGTATCAGGACAGGGCCGCAATGAATATAGCAATCAGCCCCAGCATTTT

D gene: .
V gene: TRBV10-3
clone size: .
J gene: TRBJ1-2
CDR3 protein: CAISGPRDDYGYTF
CDR3 DNA: TGTGCCATCAGTGGCCCCCGGGACGACTATGGCTACACCTTC

D gene: .
V gene: TRBV5-5
clone size: .
J gene: TRBJ2-4
CDR3 protein: CASSLGQKNIQYF
CDR3 DNA: TGTGCCAGCAGCTTAGGGCAGAAAAACATTCAGTACTTC

D gene: .
V gene: TRBV7-2
clone size: .
J gene: TRBJ1-3
CDR3 protein: CASSTRQALSGNTIYF
CDR3 DNA: TGTGCCAGCAGCACAAGACAAGCCCTCTCTGGAAACACCATATATTTT

D gene: TRBD1
V gene: TRBV7-2
clone size: .
J gene: TRBJ1-5
CDR3 protein: CASSPDRGSTVQHF
CDR3 DNA: TGTGCCAGCAGCCCCGACAGGGGGTCAACGGTCCAGCATTTT

D gene: .
V gene: TRBV7-8
clone size: few
J gene: TRBJ2-2
CDR3 protein: CASSWGTGELFF
CDR3 DNA: TGTGCCAGCAGCTGGGGCACCGGGGAGCTGTTTTTT

D gene: TRBD1
V gene: TRBV7-9
clone size: .
J gene: TRBJ2-1
CDR3 protein: CASSSPQGVNNEQFF
CDR3 DNA: TGTGCCAGCAGCTCGCCACAGGGGGTTAACAATGAGCAGTTCTTC

D gene: .
V gene: TRBV19
clone size: .
J gene: TRBJ1-1
CDR3 protein: CASRPTRRYTEAFF
CDR3 DNA: TGTGCCAGTAGACCAACTAGAAGGTACACTGAAGCTTTCTTT

D gene: .
V gene: TRBV27
clone size: .
J gene: TRBJ2-7
CDR3 protein: CASSSTGSYEQYF
CDR3 DNA: TGTGCCAGCAGTTCAACAGGGTCCTACGAGCAGTACTTC

D gene: .
V gene: TRBV5-4
clone size: .
J gene: TRBJ2-5
CDR3 protein: CASSPRGGRQETQYF
CDR3 DNA: TGTGCCAGCAGCCCCCGCGGCGGACGCCAAGAGACCCAGTACTTC